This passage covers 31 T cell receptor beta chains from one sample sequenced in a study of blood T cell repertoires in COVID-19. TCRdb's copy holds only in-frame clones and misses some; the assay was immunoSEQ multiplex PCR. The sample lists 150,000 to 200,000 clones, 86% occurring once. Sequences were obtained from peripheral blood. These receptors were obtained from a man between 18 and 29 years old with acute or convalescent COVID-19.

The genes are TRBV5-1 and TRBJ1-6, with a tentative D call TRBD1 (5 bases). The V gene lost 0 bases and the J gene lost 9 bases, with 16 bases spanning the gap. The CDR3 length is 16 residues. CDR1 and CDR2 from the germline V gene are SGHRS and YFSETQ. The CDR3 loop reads CASSLVPGDESSPLHF. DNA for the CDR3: TGCGCCAGCAGCTTGGTACCGGGGGACGAGAGTTCACCCCTCCACTTT.

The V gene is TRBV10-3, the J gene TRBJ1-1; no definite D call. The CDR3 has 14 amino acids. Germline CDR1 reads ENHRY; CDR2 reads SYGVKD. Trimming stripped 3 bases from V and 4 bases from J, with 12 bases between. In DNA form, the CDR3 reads TGTGCCATCAGTGATTGGAGGCTGAGCACTGAAGCTTTCTTT. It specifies CAISDWRLSTEAFF.

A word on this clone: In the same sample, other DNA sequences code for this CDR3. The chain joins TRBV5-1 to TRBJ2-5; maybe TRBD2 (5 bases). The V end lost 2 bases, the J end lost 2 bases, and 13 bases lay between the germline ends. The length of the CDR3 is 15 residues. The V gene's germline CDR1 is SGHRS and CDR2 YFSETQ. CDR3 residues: CASSLVTGGQETQYF. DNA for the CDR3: TGCGCCAGCAGCTTAGTTACTGGCGGGCAAGAGACCCAGTACTTC.

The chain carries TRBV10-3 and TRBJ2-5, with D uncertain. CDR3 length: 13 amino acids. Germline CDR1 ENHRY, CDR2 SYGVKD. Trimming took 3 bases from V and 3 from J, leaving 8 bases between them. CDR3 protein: CAISEDSKETQYF. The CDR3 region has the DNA TGTGCCATCAGTGAAGACTCAAAAGAGACCCAGTACTTC.

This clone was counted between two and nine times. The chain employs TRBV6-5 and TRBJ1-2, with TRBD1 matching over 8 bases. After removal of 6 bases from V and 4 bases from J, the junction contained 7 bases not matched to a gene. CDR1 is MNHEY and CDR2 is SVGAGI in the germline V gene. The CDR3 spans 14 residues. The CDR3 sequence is CASRGTGYAYGYTF. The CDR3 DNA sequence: TGTGCCAGCAGGGGGACAGGCTATGCCTATGGCTACACCTTC.

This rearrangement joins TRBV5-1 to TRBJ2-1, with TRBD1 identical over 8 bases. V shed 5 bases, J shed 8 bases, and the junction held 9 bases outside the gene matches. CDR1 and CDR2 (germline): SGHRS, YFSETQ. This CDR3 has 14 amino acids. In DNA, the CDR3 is TGCGCCAGCAGACACGGACAGGGCACTGATGAGCAGTTCTTC. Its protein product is CASRHGQGTDEQFF.

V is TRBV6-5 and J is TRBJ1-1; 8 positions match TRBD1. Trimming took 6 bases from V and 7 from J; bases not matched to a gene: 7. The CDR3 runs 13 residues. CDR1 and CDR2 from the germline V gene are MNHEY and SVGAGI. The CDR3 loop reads CASRIDRGGEAFF. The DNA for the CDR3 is TGTGCCAGCAGGATAGACAGGGGCGGTGAAGCTTTCTTT.

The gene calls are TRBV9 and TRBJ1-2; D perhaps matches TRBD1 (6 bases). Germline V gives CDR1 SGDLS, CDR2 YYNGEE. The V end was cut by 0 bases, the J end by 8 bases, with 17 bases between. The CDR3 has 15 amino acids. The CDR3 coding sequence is TGTGCCAGCAGCGTAGATAACAGGGCTACGCGAGGCTACACCTTC. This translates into CASSVDNRATRGYTF.

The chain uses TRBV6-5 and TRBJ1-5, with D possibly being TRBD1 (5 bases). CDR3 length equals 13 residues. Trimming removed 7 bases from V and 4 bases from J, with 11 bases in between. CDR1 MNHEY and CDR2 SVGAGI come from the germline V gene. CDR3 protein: CASTRALNQPQHF. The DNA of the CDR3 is TGTGCCAGCACCAGGGCCCTTAATCAGCCCCAGCATTTT.

The CDR3 nucleotides are TGTGCCAGCAGTGGTAGCGGGGATACTCAGGGTACGCAGTATTTT. Protein sequence: CASSGSGDTQGTQYF. This sequence joins TRBV2 and TRBJ2-3, with 8 bases fitting TRBD2. CDR1 and CDR2 from the germline V gene are SNHLY and FYNNEI. The CDR3 is 15 residues long. V shed 4 bases, J shed 8 bases, and the junction held 11 bases outside the gene matches.

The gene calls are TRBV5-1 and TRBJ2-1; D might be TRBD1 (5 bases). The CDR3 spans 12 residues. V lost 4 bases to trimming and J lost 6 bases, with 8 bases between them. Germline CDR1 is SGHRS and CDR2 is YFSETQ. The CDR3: CASSQGGNEQFF. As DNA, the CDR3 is TGCGCCAGCAGCCAGGGCGGCAATGAGCAGTTCTTC.

CDR3 loop: CASSLGGAGLSGDYGYTF. The CDR3 nucleotides read TGTGCCAGCAGTTTAGGGGGGGCAGGGCTATCGGGTGACTATGGCTACACCTTC. V is TRBV28 and J is TRBJ1-2, with D possibly being TRBD1 (6 bases). V gave up 2 bases and J gave up 3 bases, with 22 bases separating them. Germline CDR1 and CDR2: MDHEN and SYDVKM. The CDR3 sequence is 18 residues long.

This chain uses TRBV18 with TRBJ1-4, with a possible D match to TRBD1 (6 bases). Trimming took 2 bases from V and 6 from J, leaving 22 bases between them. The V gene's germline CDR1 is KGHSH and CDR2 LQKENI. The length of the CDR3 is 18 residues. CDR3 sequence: CASSPKRFQGNLDEKLFF. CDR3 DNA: TGTGCCAGCTCACCAAAACGCTTTCAGGGGAACCTCGATGAAAAACTGTTTTTT.

CDR3 amino acids: CASSLDSGSNQPQHF. For the CDR3, the DNA is TGTGCCAGCAGCTTAGACTCCGGGAGCAATCAGCCCCAGCATTTT. The rearrangement joins TRBV7-8 to TRBJ1-5; D is undetermined. Trimming took off 1 base at V and 1 base at J, with 8 bases between the two ends. The CDR3 runs 15 residues. Germline loops: CDR1 SGHVS, CDR2 FQNEAQ.

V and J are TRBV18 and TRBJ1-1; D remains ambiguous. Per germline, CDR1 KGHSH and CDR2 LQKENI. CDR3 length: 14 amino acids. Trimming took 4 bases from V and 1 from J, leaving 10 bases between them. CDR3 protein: CASSLSGGNTEAFF. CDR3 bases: TGTGCCAGCTCACTTTCGGGAGGGAACACTGAAGCTTTCTTT.

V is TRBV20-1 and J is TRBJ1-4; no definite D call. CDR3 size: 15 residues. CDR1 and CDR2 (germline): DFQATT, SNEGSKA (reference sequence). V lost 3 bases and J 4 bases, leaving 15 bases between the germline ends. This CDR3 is CSASRGGVDNEKLFF. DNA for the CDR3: TGCAGTGCTAGTCGAGGTGGAGTTGATAATGAAAAACTGTTTTTT.

CDR3 in amino acids: CASSLEGVAEAFF. The CDR3 DNA reads TGTGCCAGCAGCTTAGAAGGGGTTGCTGAAGCTTTCTTT. J is TRBJ1-1 and V is TRBV7-9; perhaps TRBD1 as D (5 bases). V was trimmed by 1 base and J by 6 bases, leaving 9 bases between them. Germline loops: CDR1 SEHNR, CDR2 FQNEAQ (reference sequence). CDR3 length equals 13 residues.

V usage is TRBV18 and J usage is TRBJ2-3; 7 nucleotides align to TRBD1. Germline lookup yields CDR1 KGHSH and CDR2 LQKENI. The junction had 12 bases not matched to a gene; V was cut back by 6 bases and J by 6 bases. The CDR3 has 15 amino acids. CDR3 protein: CASSLDRPGSDTQYF. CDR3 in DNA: TGTGCCAGCTCCCTGGACAGGCCCGGCTCCGATACGCAGTATTTT.

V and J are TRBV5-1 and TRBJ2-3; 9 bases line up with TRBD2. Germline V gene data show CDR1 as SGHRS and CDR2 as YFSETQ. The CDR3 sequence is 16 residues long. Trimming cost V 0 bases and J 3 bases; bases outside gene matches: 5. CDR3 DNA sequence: TGCGCCAGCAGCTTGGCGGGCGGGGGGGTGACAGATACGCAGTATTTT. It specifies CASSLAGGGVTDTQYF.

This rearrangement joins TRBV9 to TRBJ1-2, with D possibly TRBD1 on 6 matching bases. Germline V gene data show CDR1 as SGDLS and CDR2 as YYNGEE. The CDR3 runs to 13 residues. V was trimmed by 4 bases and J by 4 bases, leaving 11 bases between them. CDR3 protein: CASSSGTPYGYTF. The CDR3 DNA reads TGTGCCAGCAGCTCCGGGACACCCTATGGCTACACCTTC.

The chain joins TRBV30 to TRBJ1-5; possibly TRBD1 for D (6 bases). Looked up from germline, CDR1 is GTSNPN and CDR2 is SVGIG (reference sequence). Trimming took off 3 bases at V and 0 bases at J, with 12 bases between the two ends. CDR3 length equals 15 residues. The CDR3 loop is CAWSEGVNSNQPQHF. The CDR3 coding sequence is TGTGCCTGGAGCGAGGGGGTTAATAGCAATCAGCCCCAGCATTTT.

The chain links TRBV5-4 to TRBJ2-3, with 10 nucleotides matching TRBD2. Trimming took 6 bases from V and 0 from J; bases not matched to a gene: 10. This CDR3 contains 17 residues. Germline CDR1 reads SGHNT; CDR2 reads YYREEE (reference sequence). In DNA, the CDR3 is TGTGCCAGCAAACAGCGGGGGGGCAGGGCTAGCACAGATACGCAGTATTTT. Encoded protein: CASKQRGGRASTDTQYF.

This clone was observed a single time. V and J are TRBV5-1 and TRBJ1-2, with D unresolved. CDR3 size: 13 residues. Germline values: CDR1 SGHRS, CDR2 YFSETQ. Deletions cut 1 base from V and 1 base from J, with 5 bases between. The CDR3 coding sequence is TGCGCCAGCAGCTTGAACAGTAACTATGGCTACACCTTC. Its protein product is CASSLNSNYGYTF.

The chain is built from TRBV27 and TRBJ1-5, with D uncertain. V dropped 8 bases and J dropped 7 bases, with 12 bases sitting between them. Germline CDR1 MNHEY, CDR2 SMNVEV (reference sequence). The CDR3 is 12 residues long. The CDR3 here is CASSEAGQPQHF. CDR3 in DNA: TGTGCCAGCTCCGAGGCGGGGCAGCCCCAGCATTTT.

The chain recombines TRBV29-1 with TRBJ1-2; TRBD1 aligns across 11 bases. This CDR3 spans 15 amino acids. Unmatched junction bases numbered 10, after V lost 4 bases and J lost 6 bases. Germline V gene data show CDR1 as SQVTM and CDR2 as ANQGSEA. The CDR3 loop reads CSVADRGRSENGYTF. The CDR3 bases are TGCAGCGTTGCGGACAGGGGGCGTAGTGAGAATGGCTACACCTTC.

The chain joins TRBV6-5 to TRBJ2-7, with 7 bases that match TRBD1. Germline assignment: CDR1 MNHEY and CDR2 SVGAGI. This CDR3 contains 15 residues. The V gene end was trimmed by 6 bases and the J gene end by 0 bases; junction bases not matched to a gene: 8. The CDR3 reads CASRGQVVSSYEQYF. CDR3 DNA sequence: TGTGCCAGCAGAGGACAGGTCGTAAGCTCCTACGAGCAGTACTTC.

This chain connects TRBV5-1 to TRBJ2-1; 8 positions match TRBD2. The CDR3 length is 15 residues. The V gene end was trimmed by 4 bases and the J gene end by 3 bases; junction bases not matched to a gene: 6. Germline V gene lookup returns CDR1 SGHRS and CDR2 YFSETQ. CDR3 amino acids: CASSQSGGVYNEQFF. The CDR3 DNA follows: TGCGCCAGCAGCCAAAGCGGGGGAGTCTACAATGAGCAGTTCTTC.

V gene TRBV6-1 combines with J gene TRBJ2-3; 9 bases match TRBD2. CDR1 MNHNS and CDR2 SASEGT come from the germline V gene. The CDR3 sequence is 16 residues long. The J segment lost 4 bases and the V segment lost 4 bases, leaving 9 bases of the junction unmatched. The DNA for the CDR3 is TGTGCCAGCAGTGGTAAGGGCGGGGGGGCCGCAGATACGCAGTATTTT. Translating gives CASSGKGGGAADTQYF.

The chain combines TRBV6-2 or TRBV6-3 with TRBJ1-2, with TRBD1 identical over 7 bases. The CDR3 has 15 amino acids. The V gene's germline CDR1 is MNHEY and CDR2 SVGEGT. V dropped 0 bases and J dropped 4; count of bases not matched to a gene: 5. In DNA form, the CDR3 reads TGTGCCAGCAGTTACTCGGGACAGAGAATCTATGGCTACACCTTC. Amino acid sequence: CASSYSGQRIYGYTF.

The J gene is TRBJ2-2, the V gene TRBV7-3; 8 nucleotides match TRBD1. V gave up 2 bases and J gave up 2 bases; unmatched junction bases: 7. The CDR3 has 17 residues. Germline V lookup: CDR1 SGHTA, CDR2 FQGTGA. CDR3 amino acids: CASSLGSTGANTGELFF. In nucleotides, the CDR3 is TGTGCCAGCAGCTTAGGATCGACAGGGGCCAACACCGGGGAGCTGTTTTTT.

CDR3 residues: CASRDREIRELFF. DNA for the CDR3: TGTGCATCCAGGGACAGGGAGATCAGGGAGCTGTTTTTT. The chain carries TRBV7-9 and TRBJ2-2, with 9 bases that match TRBD1. In germline, CDR1 is SEHNR, CDR2 FQNEAQ (reference sequence). There are 13 residues in the CDR3.